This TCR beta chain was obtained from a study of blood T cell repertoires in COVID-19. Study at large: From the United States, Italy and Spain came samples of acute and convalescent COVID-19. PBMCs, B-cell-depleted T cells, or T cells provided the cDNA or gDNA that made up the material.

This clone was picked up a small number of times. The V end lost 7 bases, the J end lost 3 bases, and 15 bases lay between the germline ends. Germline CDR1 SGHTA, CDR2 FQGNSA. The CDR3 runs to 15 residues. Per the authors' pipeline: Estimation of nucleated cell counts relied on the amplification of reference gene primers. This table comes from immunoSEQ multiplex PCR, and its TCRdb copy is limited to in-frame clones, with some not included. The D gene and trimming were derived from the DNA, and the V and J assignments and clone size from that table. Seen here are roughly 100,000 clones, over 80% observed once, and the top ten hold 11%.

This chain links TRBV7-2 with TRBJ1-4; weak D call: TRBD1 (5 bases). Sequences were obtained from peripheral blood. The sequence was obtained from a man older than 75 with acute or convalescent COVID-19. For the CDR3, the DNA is TGTGCCAGCACCCGAAGTCCGGGGGCTAATGAAAAACTGTTTTTT. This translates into CASTRSPGANEKLFF.